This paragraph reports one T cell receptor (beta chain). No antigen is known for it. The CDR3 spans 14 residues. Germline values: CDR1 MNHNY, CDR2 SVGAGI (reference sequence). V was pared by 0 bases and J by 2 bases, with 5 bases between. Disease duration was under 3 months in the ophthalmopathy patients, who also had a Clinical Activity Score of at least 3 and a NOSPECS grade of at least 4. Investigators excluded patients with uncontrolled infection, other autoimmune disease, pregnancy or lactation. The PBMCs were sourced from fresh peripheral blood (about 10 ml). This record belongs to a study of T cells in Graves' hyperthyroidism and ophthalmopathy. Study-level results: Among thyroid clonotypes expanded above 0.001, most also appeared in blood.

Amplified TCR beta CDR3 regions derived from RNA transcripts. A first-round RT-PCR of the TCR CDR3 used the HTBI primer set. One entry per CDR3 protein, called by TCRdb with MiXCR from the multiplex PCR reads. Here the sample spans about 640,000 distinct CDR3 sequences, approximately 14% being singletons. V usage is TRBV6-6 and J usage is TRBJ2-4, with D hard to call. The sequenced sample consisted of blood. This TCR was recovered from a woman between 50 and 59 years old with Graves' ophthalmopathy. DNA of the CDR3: TGTGCCAGCAGTTACTCGGGTTCCAAAAACATTCAGTACTTC. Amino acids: CASSYSGSKNIQYF.